What follows are 32 T cell receptor beta chains derived from one specimen sequenced in a study of tumor and adjacent non-tumor tissue in lung cancer. RNA was extracted from bulk tissue without any cell sorting. TCRbeta libraries were built with three rounds of nested PCR, modified from ARM-PCR. TCRdb re-analysed the multiplex PCR reads in MiXCR, keeping a single row per CDR3 protein. The table has 75,000 to 80,000 distinct CDR3 sequences, roughly 80% seen once. The sample was lung tumor tissue. The receptors shown here come from a woman in her fifties or sixties with non-small cell lung cancer.

On this clonotype itself: One end of the junction varies from germline; a read error may be responsible. The chain links TRBV20-1 to TRBJ2-1; no definite D call. Germline loops: CDR1 DFQATT, CDR2 SNEGSKA (reference sequence). This CDR3 is built from 16 residues. As DNA, the CDR3 is TGCAGTGCTCCCAGTGGGCGGTCGAGCACCTACGATGAGCAGTTCTTC. Translated: CSAPSGRSSTYDEQFF.

This clonotype was found once. One junction end disagrees with the germline gene, perhaps due to a read error. This chain uses TRBV10-3 with TRBJ2-7; TRBD1 agrees at 9 bases. The germline gives CDR1 ENHRY, CDR2 SYGVKD. This CDR3 has 13 residues. CDR3 amino acids: CITRTGDPYKQYF. CDR3 nucleotides: TGTATCACGAGGACAGGGGACCCCTACAAGCAGTACTTC.

In its sample, this clonotype was seen a few times. The chain combines TRBV4-3 with TRBJ2-5; TRBD1 might be the D (7 bases). V was cut by 9 bases and J by 5 bases, with 25 bases left in between. The CDR3 covers 16 residues. CDR1 and CDR2 from the germline V gene are LGHNA and YSLEER. The CDR3 loop is CARNPGGGGFGETQYF. In nucleotides, the CDR3 is TGCGCCAGAAACCCTGGAGGAGGGGGCTTTGGGGAGACCCAGTACTTC.

The CDR3 bases are TGCGCCAGCAGATCGGACCTTTCCACAGATACGCAGCATTTT. This sequence encodes CASRSDLSTDTQHF. The genes are TRBV10-2 and TRBJ2-3, with D hard to call. Near its end, the DNA agrees better with TRBJ1-5, so the J call may be wrong. The V gene's germline CDR1 is WSHSY and CDR2 SAAADI. The CDR3 loop spans 14 amino acids.

Concerning this clonotype itself: Mismatch with germline at one junction end may stem from a read error. The chain links TRBV6-1 to TRBJ2-1; 7 bases match TRBD1. Germline assignment: CDR1 MNHNS and CDR2 SASEGT. The CDR3 sequence is 13 residues long. CDR3 residues: CATQGSSYNEKFF. The CDR3 DNA sequence: TGTGCTACACAGGGGAGCTCCTACAATGAGAAGTTCTTC.

On this clonotype itself: The CDR3 ends on some other residue instead of the conserved phenylalanine or tryptophan, so this is likely a read error. The rearrangement links TRBV12-3 or TRBV12-4 to TRBJ2-5, with D perhaps TRBD1 or TRBD2 (6 bases each). This CDR3 is 13 amino acids long. The CDR3 is CASSLGGPETQYS. The CDR3 coding sequence is TGTGCAAGCAGTTTAGGGGGGCCAGAGACCCAGTACTCC.

Details on this clonotype: This may stem from a read error, because a much larger clone lies one nucleotide away. The chain uses TRBV7-2 and TRBJ2-1; D remains unclear. Per germline, CDR1 SGHTA and CDR2 FQGNSA. The CDR3 runs to 13 residues. Trimming removed 5 bases from V and 7 bases from J, with 12 bases in between. The CDR3 reads CASSLTLRNEQFF. CDR3 DNA sequence: TGTGCCAGCAGCCTGACTTTGAGGAATGAGCAGTTCTTC.

CDR3 in DNA: TGCAGCGTTGTACCGATGACAGATACGCAGTATTTT. It encodes CSVVPMTDTQYF. This chain connects TRBV29-1 to TRBJ2-3, with D unclear. The CDR3 runs to 12 residues. V was cut by 4 bases and J by 3 bases, with 8 bases left in between. From germline, CDR1 is SQVTM and CDR2 ANQGSEA.

Concerning this clonotype: Being one base from a much bigger clone, this may be a read error. The chain carries TRBV6-5 and TRBJ2-3; D gene uncertain. Germline values: CDR1 MNHEY, CDR2 SVGAGI. CDR3 size: 13 residues. Written as DNA, the CDR3 is TGTGTCAGCAGGAAGTGGGACACAGATACGCAGTATTTT. It is translated as CVSRKWDTDTQYF.

As concerns this clonotype: The CDR3 does not end in the conserved phenylalanine or tryptophan, so this is likely a read error. The chain joins TRBV12-3 or TRBV12-4 to TRBJ1-3; the match to TRBD1 covers 9 bases. This CDR3 has 15 amino acids. Unmatched junction bases numbered 8, after V lost 5 bases and J lost 6 bases. CDR3 sequence (DNA): TGTGCCAGCAGTCTATCGGGACAGGGAAAAAACACCATATATCTT. Its translation: CASSLSGQGKNTIYL.

This clonotype was counted many times. V usage is TRBV4-3 and J usage is TRBJ2-6; D uncertain. This CDR3 has 16 residues. The germline V gene has CDR1 LGHNA and CDR2 YSLEER. Deletions cut 0 bases from V and 0 bases from J, with 6 bases between. DNA of the CDR3: TGCGCCAGCAGCCAAGATGCAGTCTCTGGGGCCAACGTCCTGACTTTC. Protein product: CASSQDAVSGANVLTF.

This clonotype was counted a single time. The junction shows a germline mismatch at one end, possibly a read error. CDR3 nucleotide sequence: TGCGCCAGCTGTCAGTTAGCGGGAGTGCGGTACGAGCAGCACTTC. It encodes CASCQLAGVRYEQHF. The chain joins TRBV4-1 to TRBJ2-7; TRBD2 aligns across 9 bases. Germline V gene sequence: CDR1 MGHRA, CDR2 YSYEKL. The CDR3 covers 15 residues.

Regarding this clonotype: The conserved phenylalanine or tryptophan is not found at the CDR3 terminus, so this likely reflects a read error. The chain links TRBV6-5 to TRBJ2-5; TRBD1 aligns across 8 bases. Per the germline V gene, CDR1 is MNHEY and CDR2 is SVGAGI. This CDR3 region has 16 residues. Trimming cost V 8 bases and J 1 base; bases outside gene matches: 12. This chain's CDR3 is CASGKSGQGLQETQYL. Written as DNA, the CDR3 is TGTGCCAGCGGTAAATCCGGACAGGGCCTCCAAGAGACCCAGTACTTA.

To note about this clonotype: The CDR3 ends on some other residue instead of the conserved phenylalanine or tryptophan, so this is likely a read error. V usage is TRBV4-3 and J usage is TRBJ1-1; D possibly corresponds to TRBD1 (6 bases). CDR1 LGHNA and CDR2 YSLEER come from the germline V gene. The CDR3 runs 14 residues. CDR3 residues: CASSQQQGWTEAFL. CDR3 DNA sequence: TGTGCCAGCAGCCAACAACAGGGTTGGACTGAAGCTTTCCTT.

The sample holds many counts of this clonotype. The J gene is TRBJ2-3, the V gene TRBV28, with 16 bases fitting TRBD2. J lost 5 bases, V lost 5 bases, and 10 bases had no gene match. The V gene's germline CDR1 is MDHEN and CDR2 SYDVKM. The CDR3 extends over 18 amino acids. The CDR3, as DNA: TGTGCCAGCAGTCCCGGGACTAGCGGGAGGGCCCTCGAAGATACGCAGTATTTT. Its translation is CASSPGTSGRALEDTQYF.

Regarding this clonotype: Given the absence of the conserved phenylalanine or tryptophan at the CDR3 end, a read error is likely. This chain links TRBV12-3 or TRBV12-4 with TRBJ2-7, with 8 nucleotides matching TRBD1. The CDR3 extends over 14 amino acids. Written as DNA, the CDR3 is TGTGCTAGCAGCTGGGGACAGGCGGCAAGGGAGCAGTACTAC. It yields the protein CASSWGQAAREQYY.

As concerns this clonotype: One junction end disagrees with the germline gene, perhaps due to a read error. V gene TRBV11-2 combines with J gene TRBJ2-7, with 12 bases matching TRBD2. From germline, CDR1 is SGHAT and CDR2 FQNNGV. The CDR3 extends over 20 amino acids. CDR3 nucleotide sequence: TGTGTCAGCAGCAAGAGTTATGGTGCCAAGACTAGCGGGAGTCTTGGGGAGCAGTACTTC. Residues: CVSSKSYGAKTSGSLGEQYF.

As concerns this clonotype: The junction does not match germline at one end; this may be a read error. The chain has TRBV11-2 and TRBJ2-7, with a possible D match to TRBD1 (6 bases). The germline V gene encodes CDR1 SGHAT and CDR2 FQNNGV. The CDR3 consists of 16 residues. CDR3 nucleotides: TGTGTCGGCAGCTTAGGGTCAGGGGCCGGCTCCTACAAGCAGTACTTC. It yields the protein CVGSLGSGAGSYKQYF.

Remarks on this clonotype: A much larger clonotype is one base distant, so this may be a read error. The rearrangement links TRBV4-3 to TRBJ2-3, with D hard to call. CDR1 is LGHNA and CDR2 is YSLEER in the germline V gene. The CDR3 extends over 15 amino acids. The CDR3 reads CASSQDPVRADMQYF. Here the CDR3 DNA reads TGCGCCAGCAGCCAAGACCCAGTCCGCGCAGATATGCAGTATTTT.

In the case of this clonotype: Germline and junction disagree at one end, which may indicate a read error. The chain has TRBV6-2 or TRBV6-3 and TRBJ2-7, with 8 bases lining up with TRBD1. Looked up from germline, CDR1 is MNHEY and CDR2 is SVGEGT. The CDR3 is made up of 16 amino acids. Here the CDR3 DNA reads TGTGCCAGCAGTTTAAACCAGGACAGGGCCTCCTACGAGCAGTATTTC. It yields the protein CASSLNQDRASYEQYF.

This clonotype has just one count. Likely a read error: the CDR3 ends without its conserved phenylalanine or tryptophan. No DNA is shown, since the ends of the CDR3 on it are uncertain; the CDR3 is the one TCRdb lists. This chain uses TRBV4-1 with TRBJ1-1. The CDR3 is 15 amino acids long, termini counted. Germline V gene sequence: CDR1 MGHRA, CDR2 YSYEKL. CDR3 residues: CASSQVYHMNTEALY.

This clonotype is a singleton in its sample. At one of its ends the junction is not consistent with the germline gene, which may arise from a read error. This chain links TRBV30 with TRBJ1-1; possibly TRBD1 for D (6 bases). Germline V gene lookup returns CDR1 GTSNPN and CDR2 SVGIG (reference sequence). The CDR3 spans 14 residues. The CDR3 loop is CVWSLGRGNIEAFF. The CDR3 DNA follows: TGTGTCTGGAGTTTAGGCAGGGGAAACATTGAAGCTTTCTTT.

Comments on this clonotype: At one end the junction does not follow the germline gene, possibly because of a read error. The CDR3 nucleotides read TGCAGTGATAGAGATAACTCCGGGTTGGTGGCATTTACCTACTACAATGAGCAGTTCTTC. Its protein product is CSDRDNSGLVAFTYYNEQFF. J is TRBJ2-1 and V is TRBV20-1; the D is unclear. The germline gives CDR1 DFQATT, CDR2 SNEGSKA (reference sequence). The length of the CDR3 is 20 residues.

This clonotype was counted a single time. This may stem from a read error, because a much larger clone lies one nucleotide away. CDR3 nucleotides: TGCGCCAGCAACTTAAGGACCGGACAGACCTCCTACGAGCAGTACTTC. Residues: CASNLRTGQTSYEQYF. This chain links TRBV5-1 with TRBJ2-7; possible D gene TRBD1, 6 bases. The CDR3 covers 16 residues. The germline gives CDR1 SGHRS, CDR2 YFSETQ. V lost 6 bases, J lost 0 bases, and 19 bases lay in between.

This chain links TRBV5-4 with TRBJ1-5; 7 bases fit TRBD1. TRBJ2-3 matches the DNA end more closely, so the J call is doubtful. CDR3 length: 13 amino acids. Per the germline V gene, CDR1 is SGHNT and CDR2 is YYREEE (reference sequence). The CDR3 coding sequence is TGTGCCAGCAACCTGGGACAGAATCAGCCCCAGTATTTT. It translates to CASNLGQNQPQYF.

This clonotype was seen just once. This CDR3 is missing its conserved last phenylalanine or tryptophan, likely due to a read error. The chain's CDR3 is CSARDPGRSRETQYI. The CDR3, as DNA: TGCAGTGCTAGAGATCCGGGGCGGTCCAGGGAGACCCAGTACATC. This sequence joins TRBV20-1 and TRBJ2-5; the D call may be TRBD1 or TRBD2 (5 bases each). Germline values: CDR1 DFQATT, CDR2 SNEGSKA (reference sequence). V lost 0 bases and J 5 bases, leaving 16 bases between the germline ends. This CDR3 has 15 residues.

Notes on this clonotype: A junction boundary mismatches the germline segment, possibly from a read error. The V and J genes are TRBV28 and TRBJ1-1, with 7 bases aligning to TRBD1. The CDR3 runs 13 residues. Germline CDR1 reads MDHEN; CDR2 reads SYDVKM. The CDR3 DNA reads TGTGCCAGCAGTCACAGAGGACAGGTTGAAGCTATCTTT. Its protein product is CASSHRGQVEAIF.

The chain couples TRBV6-5 to TRBJ1-5, with D hard to call. V was clipped by 6 bases and J by 0 bases, with 21 bases between them. The length of the CDR3 is 18 residues. The germline V gene has CDR1 MNHEY and CDR2 SVGAGI. The CDR3 coding sequence is TGTGCCAGCAGCTCGCGGGCGGCAGGATATAATAGCAATCAGCCCCAGCATTTT. Protein product: CASSSRAAGYNSNQPQHF.

For this clonotype: The conserved phenylalanine or tryptophan is not found at the CDR3 terminus, so this likely reflects a read error. The V and J genes are TRBV20-1 and TRBJ2-1; possible D gene TRBD2, 5 bases. Germline CDR1 is DFQATT and CDR2 is SNEGSKA (reference sequence). Trimming left V 5 bases short and J 0 bases short, with 17 bases between. There are 16 residues in the CDR3. The chain's CDR3 is CSAPSERSSSYNEQFS. The CDR3 coding sequence is TGCAGTGCTCCCAGTGAGCGGTCGAGCTCCTACAATGAGCAGTTCTCC.

In regard to this clonotype: One junction end does not reproduce the germline sequence, and a read error may be involved. This chain joins TRBV20-1 and TRBJ2-7, with 8 positions matching TRBD1. The CDR3 loop spans 13 amino acids. The germline V gene encodes CDR1 DFQATT and CDR2 SNEGSKA (reference sequence). CDR3 protein: CSATRTGSYEQYF. The CDR3, as DNA: TGCAGTGCTACAAGGACAGGGAGCTACGAACAGTACTTC.

On this clonotype: The conserved phenylalanine or tryptophan normally closing the CDR3 is absent here, so this likely arose from a read error. The rearrangement joins TRBV28 to TRBJ2-7; TRBD1 aligns across 7 bases. The length of the CDR3 is 14 residues. CDR1 MDHEN and CDR2 SYDVKM come from the germline V gene. The DNA for the CDR3 is TGTGCCAGTAGTTTTAGGGGACAGACTTACGAGCAGTACTCC. It yields the protein CASSFRGQTYEQYS.

With regard to this clonotype: Lacking the conserved final phenylalanine or tryptophan, this CDR3 likely reflects a read error. This chain uses TRBV11-1 with TRBJ2-7; perhaps D is TRBD1 or TRBD2 (5 bases each). The germline CDR1 and CDR2 sequences are SGHAT and FQDESV (reference sequence). The V gene lost 5 bases and the J gene lost 7 bases, with 18 bases spanning the gap. The CDR3 is 14 residues long. The CDR3 is CASSPRVKRGEQYI. CDR3 bases: TGTGCCAGCAGCCCGAGGGTCAAAAGGGGAGAGCAGTACATC.